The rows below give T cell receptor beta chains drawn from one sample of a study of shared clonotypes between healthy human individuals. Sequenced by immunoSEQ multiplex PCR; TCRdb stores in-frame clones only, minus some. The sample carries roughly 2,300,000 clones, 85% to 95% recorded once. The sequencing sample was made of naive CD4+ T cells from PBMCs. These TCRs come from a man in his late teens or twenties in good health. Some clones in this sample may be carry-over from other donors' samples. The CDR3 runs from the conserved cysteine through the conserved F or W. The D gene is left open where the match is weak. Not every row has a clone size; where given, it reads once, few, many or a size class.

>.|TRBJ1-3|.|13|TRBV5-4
TGTGCCAGCAGCCCCCCCTCTGGAAACACCATATATTTT
CASSPPSGNTIYF
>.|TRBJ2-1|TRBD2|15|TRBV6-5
TGTGCCAGCAGTTACTGGGGGGGCTCCTACAATGAGCAGTTCTTC
CASSYWGGSYNEQFF
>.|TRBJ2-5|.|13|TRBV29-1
TGCAGCGTAGATCATCGGACAGTCGAGACCCAGTACTTC
CSVDHRTVETQYF
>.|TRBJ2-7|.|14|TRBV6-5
TGTGCCAGCAGTAACGTCGGACTAACTTACGAGCAGTACTTC
CASSNVGLTYEQYF
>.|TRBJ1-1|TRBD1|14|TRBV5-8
TGTGCCAGCAGCTTGCGGACAGGAGGAACTGAAGCTTTCTTT
CASSLRTGGTEAFF
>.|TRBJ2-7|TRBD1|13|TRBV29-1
TGCAGCGTGCGGACAGGCTACACCTACGAGCAGTACTTC
CSVRTGYTYEQYF
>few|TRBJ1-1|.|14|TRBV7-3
TGTGCCAGCAGCTTACAGGGCTTGAACACTGAAGCTTTCTTT
CASSLQGLNTEAFF
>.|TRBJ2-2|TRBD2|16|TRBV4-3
TGCGCCAGCAGCCAATTGAGGGGAGGGGACACCGGGGAGCTGTTTTTT
CASSQLRGGDTGELFF
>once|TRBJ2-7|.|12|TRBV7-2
TGTGCCAGCAGCTTAGTCAACTACGAGCAGTACTTC
CASSLVNYEQYF
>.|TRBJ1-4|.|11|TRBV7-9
TGTGCCAGCGGGCGGGTTGAAAAACTGTTTTTT
CASGRVEKLFF
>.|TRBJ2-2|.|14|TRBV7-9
TGTGCCAGCAGCCCCGGGACGGATACCGGGGAGCTGTTTTTT
CASSPGTDTGELFF
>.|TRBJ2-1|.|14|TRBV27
TGTGCCAGCAAACCCGGCGGGCAATACAATGAGCAGTTCTTC
CASKPGGQYNEQFF
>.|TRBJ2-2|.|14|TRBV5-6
TGTGCCAGCAGCAGCAGGTTATTCTCCGGGGAGCTGTTTTTT
CASSSRLFSGELFF
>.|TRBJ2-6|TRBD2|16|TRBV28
TGTGCCAGCAGAACTATTCGCCTAGACGGGGGGTCGTCCCTGACTTTC
CASRTIRLDGGSSLTF
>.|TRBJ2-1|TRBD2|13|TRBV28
TGTGCCAGCAGCTACCTACGGGAGGGCGAGCAGTTCTTC
CASSYLREGEQFF
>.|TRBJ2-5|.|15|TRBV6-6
TGTGCCAGCACCATACAACCTAGTGTCTCTGAGACCCAGTACTTC
CASTIQPSVSETQYF
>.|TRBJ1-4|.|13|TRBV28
TGTGCCAGCAGCCGCCTAACTAATGAAAAACTGTTTTTT
CASSRLTNEKLFF
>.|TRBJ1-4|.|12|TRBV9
TGTGCCAGCAGCCGAGGGGGGGAAAAACTGTTTTTT
CASSRGGEKLFF
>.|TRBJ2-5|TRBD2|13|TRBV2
TGTGCCAGTGGGGAGGGCAGCACGGAGACCCAGTACTTC
CASGEGSTETQYF
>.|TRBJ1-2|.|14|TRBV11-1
TGTGCCAGCAGCTTATTAAACGGGGCCGATGGCTACACCTTC
CASSLLNGADGYTF
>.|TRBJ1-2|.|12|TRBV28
TGTGCCAGCACTACTCACAGGGATGGCTACACCTTC
CASTTHRDGYTF
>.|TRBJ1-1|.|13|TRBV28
TGTGCCAGCAGTCCACCCAGATCCACTGAAGCTTTCTTT
CASSPPRSTEAFF
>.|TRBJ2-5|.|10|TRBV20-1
TGCAGTGTCTACATAGAGACCCAGTACTTC
CSVYIETQYF
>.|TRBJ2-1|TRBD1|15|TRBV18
TGTGCCAGCTCACCGCCGGGACAGGGGCCCAATGAGCAGTTCTTC
CASSPPGQGPNEQFF
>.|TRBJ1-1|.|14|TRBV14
TGTGCCAGCAGCCAGTACAGGGAGGGGACTGAAGCTTTCTTT
CASSQYREGTEAFF
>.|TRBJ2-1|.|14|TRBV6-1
TGTGCCAGCAGTGTACCTAGCGATAACAATGAGCAGTTCTTC
CASSVPSDNNEQFF
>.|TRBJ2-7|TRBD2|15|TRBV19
TGTGCCAGTAGTATAGTGCCGGGACTAGTGAACGAGCAGTACTTC
CASSIVPGLVNEQYF
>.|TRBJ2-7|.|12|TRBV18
TGTGCCAGCTCCGCCGAGGGGTACGAGCAGTACTTC
CASSAEGYEQYF
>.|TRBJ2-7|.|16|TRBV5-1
TGCGCCAGCAGCTTGGCGGCCTGGGGAAGCTCCTACGAGCAGTACTTC
CASSLAAWGSSYEQYF
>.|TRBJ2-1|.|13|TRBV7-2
TGTGCCAGCCGGACCAGCTCCTACAATGAGCAGTTCTTC
CASRTSSYNEQFF
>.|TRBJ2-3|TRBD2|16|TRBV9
TGTGCCAGCAGCGTATCCACTAGCGGGGTCACAGATACGCAGTATTTT
CASSVSTSGVTDTQYF
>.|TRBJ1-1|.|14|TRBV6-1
TGTGCCAGCAGCGTCGGTAGATACAACACTGAAGCTTTCTTT
CASSVGRYNTEAFF
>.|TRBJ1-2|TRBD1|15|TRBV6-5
TGTGCCAGCACCTACTCGGCAGGGGGTGACTATGGCTACACCTTC
CASTYSAGGDYGYTF
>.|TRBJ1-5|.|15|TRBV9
TGTGCCAGCAGCGTAGATGGCACCTCCAATCAGCCCCAGCATTTT
CASSVDGTSNQPQHF
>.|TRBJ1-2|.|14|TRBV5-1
TGCGCCAGCAGCTTAGACGACCGGGGAGGAGGCTACACCTTC
CASSLDDRGGGYTF
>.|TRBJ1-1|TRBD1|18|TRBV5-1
TGCGCCAGCAGCTTGGATAACCGCCAGGGGGCCTTCCCAACTGAAGCTTTCTTT
CASSLDNRQGAFPTEAFF
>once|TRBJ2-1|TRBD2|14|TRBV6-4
TGTGCCAGCAGTGAATTAGCGGGAGGCTATGAGCAGTTCTTC
CASSELAGGYEQFF
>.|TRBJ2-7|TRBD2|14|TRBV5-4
TGTGCCACCAAAGGGCCGGGAGGGCGGTACGAGCAGTACTTC
CATKGPGGRYEQYF
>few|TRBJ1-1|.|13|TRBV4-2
TGTGCCAGCACCCTGAGGGTCGGCACTGAAGCTTTCTTT
CASTLRVGTEAFF
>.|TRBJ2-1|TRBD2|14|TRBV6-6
TGTGCCAGCAGTACGGTAGCGGGAAGCAATGAGCAGTTCTTC
CASSTVAGSNEQFF
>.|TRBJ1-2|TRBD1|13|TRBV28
TGTGCCTGCCGGACAGGGTTCGGCTATGGCTACACCTTC
CACRTGFGYGYTF
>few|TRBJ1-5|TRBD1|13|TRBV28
TGTGCCAGCAGGACAGGGCCGGGGCAGCCCCAGCATTTT
CASRTGPGQPQHF
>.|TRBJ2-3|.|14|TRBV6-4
TGTGCCAGCAGTGTATGGGGCACTTCAGATACGCAGTATTTT
CASSVWGTSDTQYF
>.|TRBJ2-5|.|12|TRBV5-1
TGCGCCAGCAGTTCGGGACCAGAGACCCAGTACTTC
CASSSGPETQYF
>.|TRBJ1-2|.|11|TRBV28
TGTGCCAGCAGTCCCGGCTATGGCTACACCTTC
CASSPGYGYTF
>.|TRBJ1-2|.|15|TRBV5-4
TGTGCCAGCAGCTTGGACCCCCTAGGGAGGGATGGCTACACCTTC
CASSLDPLGRDGYTF
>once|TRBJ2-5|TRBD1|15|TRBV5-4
TGTGCCAGCAACTACGGACAGGGCGTCGGGGAGACCCAGTACTTC
CASNYGQGVGETQYF
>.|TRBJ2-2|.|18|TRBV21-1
TGTGCCAGCAGCGCGGCAGGTCCTAGCGAAGAACACACCGGGGAGCTGTTTTTT
CASSAAGPSEEHTGELFF